This T cell receptor (beta chain) was found in a study of OX40 agonist ivuxolimab in advanced cancers. Turning to the study itself: The group had a mean age of 60 years, ranged from 23 to 79, and was 80% to 90% male. Study conclusions and caveats: The study found that CD8+ T cells averaged more expanded clones than CD4+.

On this clone: Its antigen remains unidentified.

With V trimmed by 7 bases and J by 7 bases, 6 bases remained unmatched. Germline V gene lookup returns CDR1 LNHDA and CDR2 SQIVND (reference sequence). The CDR3 length is 13 residues. Only in-frame clones appear in the TCRdb table, and some are missing; sequencing was by immunoSEQ multiplex PCR. In the table there are tens of thousands of clones, around 91% of which are singletons. This material consisted of CD4+ or CD8+ T cells sorted from blood, taken in a trial of the OX40 agonist ivuxolimab. The TCR was taken from an adult with an advanced solid tumor such as melanoma, head and neck, liver or kidney cancer. The chain joins TRBV19 to TRBJ1-5; the match to TRBD1 covers 8 bases. CDR3 DNA: TGTGCCAGTAAAGAGACAGGGGTCCAGCCCCAGCATTTT. Amino acids: CASKETGVQPQHF. Full variable domain (remainder filled in from reference TRBV19 and TRBJ1-5): DGGITQSPKYLFRKEGQNVTLSCEQNLNHDAMYWYRQDPGQGLRLIYYSQIVNDFQKGDIAEGYSVSREKKESFPLTVTSAQKNPTAFYLCASKETGVQPQHFGDGTRLSIL.